The TCR beta chain described here comes from a study of blood T cell repertoires in COVID-19. TCRdb keeps only in-frame clones here, not all; method: immunoSEQ multiplex PCR. The sample yields approximately 200,000 clones, around 85% seen once. The CDR3 consists of 15 residues. The V gene's germline CDR1 is LGHDT and CDR2 YNNKEL (reference sequence). Germline trimming cut 1 base from V and 6 bases from J; bases unmatched to any gene: 6. The clonotype originates from a man aged 40-49 years who had recovered from COVID-19. Sequenced: PBMCs or T cells enriched from blood (not recorded which). The V call is TRBV3-1 (or the pseudogene TRBV3-2), the J call TRBJ1-5, with 7 bases that match TRBD1. CDR3 in amino acids: CASSQGQGWVQPQHF. For the CDR3, the DNA is TGTGCCAGCAGCCAAGGACAGGGATGGGTTCAGCCCCAGCATTTT.